This T cell receptor beta chain is drawn from a study of cytomegalovirus exposure and HLA in healthy donors. Study results and limitations: In vitro data verified three CMV-associated chains as specific for CMV antigens.

This clone has a handful of counts. What it binds is not known. Germline CDR1 is SGHNT and CDR2 is YYREEE (reference sequence). There are 15 residues in the CDR3. Trimming took 4 bases from V and 2 from J; bases not matched to a gene: 7. With 60 Vbeta and 13 Jbeta primers, the PCR was carried out. TCRdb's table, derived via immunoSEQ multiplex PCR, lists solely in-frame clones and lacks some. The top ten clones hold 2.6% of a sample with roughly 100,000 clones, 75% to 90% of them seen once. The sequencing sample was made of PBMCs. The source of this sequence is a man in his forties in good health and CMV-seronegative. The chain is built from TRBV5-4 and TRBJ2-7; 9 bases are a match to TRBD1. CDR3 sequence (DNA): TGTGCCAGCAGCCCTGTGGGACAGGGTACCTACGAGCAGTACTTC. Translated: CASSPVGQGTYEQYF.